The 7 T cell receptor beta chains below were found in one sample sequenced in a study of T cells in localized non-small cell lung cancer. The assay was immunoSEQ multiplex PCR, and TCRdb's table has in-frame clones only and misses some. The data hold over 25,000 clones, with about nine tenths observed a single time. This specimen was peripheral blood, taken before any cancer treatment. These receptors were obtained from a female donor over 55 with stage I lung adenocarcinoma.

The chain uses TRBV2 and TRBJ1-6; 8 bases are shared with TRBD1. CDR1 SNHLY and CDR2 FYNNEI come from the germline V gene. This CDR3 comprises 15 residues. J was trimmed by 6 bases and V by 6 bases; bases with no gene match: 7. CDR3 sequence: CASRKDRVANSPLHF. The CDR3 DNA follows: TGTGCCAGCAGGAAGGACAGGGTGGCTAATTCACCCCTCCACTTT.

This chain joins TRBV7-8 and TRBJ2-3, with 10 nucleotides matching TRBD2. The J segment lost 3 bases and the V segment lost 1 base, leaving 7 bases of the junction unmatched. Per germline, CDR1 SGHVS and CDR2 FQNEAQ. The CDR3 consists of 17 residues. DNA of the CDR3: TGTGCCAGCAGCTTAGGGGCTAGCGGGGGACTTACAGATACGCAGTATTTT. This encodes CASSLGASGGLTDTQYF.

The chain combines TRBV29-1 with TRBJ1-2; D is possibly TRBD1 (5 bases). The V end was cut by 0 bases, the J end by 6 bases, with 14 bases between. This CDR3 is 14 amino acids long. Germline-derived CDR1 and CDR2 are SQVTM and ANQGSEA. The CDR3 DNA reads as TGCAGCGTTGAAGATTCGCAGGTGGGGGATGGCTACACCTTC. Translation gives CSVEDSQVGDGYTF. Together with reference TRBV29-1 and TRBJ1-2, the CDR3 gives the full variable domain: SAVISQKPSRDICQRGTSLTIQCQVDSQVTMMFWYRQQPGQSLTLIATANQGSEATYESGFVIDKFPISRPNLTFSTLTVSNMSPEDSSIYLCSVEDSQVGDGYTFGSGTRLTVV.

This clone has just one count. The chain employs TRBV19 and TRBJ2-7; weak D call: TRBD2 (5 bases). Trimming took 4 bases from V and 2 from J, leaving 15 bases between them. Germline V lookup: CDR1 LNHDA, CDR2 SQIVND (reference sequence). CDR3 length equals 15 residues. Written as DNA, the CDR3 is TGTGCCAGTAGTAAGGCCAGCGGAGATCCCTACGAGCAGTACTTC. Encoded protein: CASSKASGDPYEQYF.

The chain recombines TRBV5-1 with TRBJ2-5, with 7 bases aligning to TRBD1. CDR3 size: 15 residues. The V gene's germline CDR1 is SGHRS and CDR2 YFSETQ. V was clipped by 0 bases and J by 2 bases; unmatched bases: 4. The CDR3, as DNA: TGCGCCAGCAGCTTGGGGTCAGGGGGTCAAGAGACCCAGTACTTC. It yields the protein CASSLGSGGQETQYF.

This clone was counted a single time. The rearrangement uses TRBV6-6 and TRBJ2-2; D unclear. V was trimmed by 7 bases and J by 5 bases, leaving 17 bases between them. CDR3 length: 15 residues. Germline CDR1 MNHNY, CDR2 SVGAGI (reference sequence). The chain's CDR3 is CASTIRGGPTGELFF. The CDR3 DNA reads TGTGCCAGCACTATAAGAGGCGGCCCTACCGGGGAGCTGTTTTTT.

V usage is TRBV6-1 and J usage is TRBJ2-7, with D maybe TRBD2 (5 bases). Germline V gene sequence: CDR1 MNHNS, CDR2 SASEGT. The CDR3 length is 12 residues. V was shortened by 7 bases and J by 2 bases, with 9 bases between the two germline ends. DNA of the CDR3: TGTGCCAGCACGGAGGTCGCCTACGAGCAGTACTTC. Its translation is CASTEVAYEQYF.